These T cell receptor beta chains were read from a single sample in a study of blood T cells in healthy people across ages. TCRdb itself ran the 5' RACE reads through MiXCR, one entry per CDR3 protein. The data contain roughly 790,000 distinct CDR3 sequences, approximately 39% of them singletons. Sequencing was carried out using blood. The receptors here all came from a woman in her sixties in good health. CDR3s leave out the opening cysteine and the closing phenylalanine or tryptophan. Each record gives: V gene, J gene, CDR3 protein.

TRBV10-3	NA	ASRGGGEQY
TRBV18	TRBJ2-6	ASSLNQHPGANVLT
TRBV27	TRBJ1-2	ASSAPGQGYGYT
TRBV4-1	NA	ASSQEPGLAGGREQY
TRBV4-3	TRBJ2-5	ASSQDLAGKETQY
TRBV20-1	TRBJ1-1	SAPVRAQGTEAF
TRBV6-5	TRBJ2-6	ASNYRPFSSGANVLT
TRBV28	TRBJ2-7	ASRTGRDEQY
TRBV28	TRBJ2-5	ASSGRQGVETQY
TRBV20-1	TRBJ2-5	SASELAGQY
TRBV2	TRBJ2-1	ASSEGARPLINNEQF
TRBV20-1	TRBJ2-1	SVISGRAENEQF
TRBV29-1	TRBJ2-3	SVDRAPGQGTDTQY
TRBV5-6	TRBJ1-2	TSSLGSPASYGYT
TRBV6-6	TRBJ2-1	ASSRLDSSYNVQF
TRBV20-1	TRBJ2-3	SARAAGGLTDTQY
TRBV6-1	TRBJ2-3	ASSEARMDTQY
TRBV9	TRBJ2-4	AGSVGAKNIQY
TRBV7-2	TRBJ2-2	ASSFKSSGGELF
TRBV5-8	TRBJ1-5	ASSLGQGASGQPQH
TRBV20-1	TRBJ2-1	SAFSRGQF
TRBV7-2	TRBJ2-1	ASSLRFGGLAANEQF
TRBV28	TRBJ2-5	ASSFVAGQETQY